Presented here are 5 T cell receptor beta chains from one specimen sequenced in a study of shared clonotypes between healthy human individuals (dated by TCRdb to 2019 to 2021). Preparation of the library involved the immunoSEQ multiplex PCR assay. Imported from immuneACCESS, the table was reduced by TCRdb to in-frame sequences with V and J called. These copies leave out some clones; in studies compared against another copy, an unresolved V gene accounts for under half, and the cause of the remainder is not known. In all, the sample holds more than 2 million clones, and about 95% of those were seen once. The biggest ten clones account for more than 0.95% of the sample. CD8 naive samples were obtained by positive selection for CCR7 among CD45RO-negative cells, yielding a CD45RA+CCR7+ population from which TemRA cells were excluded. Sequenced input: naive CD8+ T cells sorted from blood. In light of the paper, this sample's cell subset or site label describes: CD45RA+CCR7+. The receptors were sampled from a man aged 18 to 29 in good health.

CDR3 sequence reads: CSVDKSGELFF. As DNA, the CDR3 is TGCAGCGTTGATAAATCCGGGGAGCTGTTTTTT. V is TRBV29-1 and J is TRBJ2-2; D not resolved. The V gene's germline CDR1 is SQVTM and CDR2 ANQGSEA. The CDR3 runs to 11 residues. With 3 bases removed from V and 6 bases from J, the gap between germline ends came to 5 bases.

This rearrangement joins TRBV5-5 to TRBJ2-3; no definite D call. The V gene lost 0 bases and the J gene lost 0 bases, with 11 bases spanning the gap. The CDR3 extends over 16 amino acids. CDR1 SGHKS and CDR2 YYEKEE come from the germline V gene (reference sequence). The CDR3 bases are TGTGCCAGCAGCTTGGAGTCCTGGTTCAGCACAGATACGCAGTATTTT. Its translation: CASSLESWFSTDTQYF.

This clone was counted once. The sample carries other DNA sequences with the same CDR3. The CDR3 sequence is CSAEETQYF. CDR3 DNA sequence: TGCAGTGCCGAAGAGACCCAGTACTTC. The V gene is TRBV20-1, the J gene TRBJ2-5; no firm D call. The CDR3 runs 9 residues. V shed 6 bases and J shed 3 bases, with 2 bases lying between them. CDR1 DFQATT and CDR2 SNEGSKA come from the germline V gene (reference sequence).

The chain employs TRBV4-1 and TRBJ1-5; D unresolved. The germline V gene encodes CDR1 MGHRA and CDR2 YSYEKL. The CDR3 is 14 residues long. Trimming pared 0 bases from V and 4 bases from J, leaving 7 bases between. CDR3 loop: CASSQESGNQPQHF. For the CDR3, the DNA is TGCGCCAGCAGCCAAGAGTCCGGTAATCAGCCCCAGCATTTT.

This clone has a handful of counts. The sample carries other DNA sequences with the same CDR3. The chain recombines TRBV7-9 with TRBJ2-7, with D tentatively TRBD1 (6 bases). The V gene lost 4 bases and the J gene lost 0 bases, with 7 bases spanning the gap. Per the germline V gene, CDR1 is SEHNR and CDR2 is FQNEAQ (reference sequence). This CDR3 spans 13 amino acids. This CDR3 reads CASSSDSSYEQYF. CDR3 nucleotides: TGTGCCAGCAGCTCGGACAGCTCCTACGAGCAGTACTTC.